These T cell receptor beta chains were read from a single sample in a study of blood T cell repertoires in COVID-19. The method was immunoSEQ multiplex PCR; TCRdb's version includes in-frame clones alone and lacks a portion of them. Among around 87,000 clones listed, nearly 90% were seen once. Sequencing input: peripheral blood. These receptors were collected from a man aged 50 to 60 with acute or convalescent COVID-19. The CDR3 runs from the conserved cysteine through the conserved F or W. D genes are given only for firm matches. Part of the rows lack a size; the others show once, few, many or a class for expanded clones.

v_gene	j_gene	abundance	d_gene	CDR3nt	CDR3aa
TRBV5-1	TRBJ1-2	once	-	TGCGCCAGCAGCCCCCCCGACAGGACCTATGGCTACACCTTC	CASSPPDRTYGYTF
TRBV30	TRBJ1-5	-	-	TGTGCCTGGAGCAGACCACTTTTTAGGGGGTATCAGCCCCAGCATTTT	CAWSRPLFRGYQPQHF
TRBV7-2	TRBJ1-6	few	TRBD1	TGTGCCAGCAGGGAGGGGGCTGGTAATTCACCCCTCCACTTT	CASREGAGNSPLHF
TRBV10-3	TRBJ2-7	-	-	TGTGCCATTGGGCTCCGGCAGGGCCTATCCTACGAGCAGTACTTC	CAIGLRQGLSYEQYF
TRBV11-2	TRBJ1-3	-	-	TGTGCCAGCAGCGCCGACAGGTCCGCCGCCATATATTTT	CASSADRSAAIYF
TRBV28	TRBJ2-3	-	-	TGTGCCGCCGAGGGGGGGTACGGCACAGATACGCAGTATTTT	CAAEGGYGTDTQYF
TRBV5-1	TRBJ2-3	-	TRBD2	TGCGCCAGCAGCACGGGACTAGCGGTGGGCACAGATACGCAGTATTTT	CASSTGLAVGTDTQYF
TRBV1	TRBJ2-3	-	-	TGCACCAGCAGCCAACTAGTGTGGAGGCTAGCGGGGGGGCATAACACAGATACGCAGTATTTT	CTSSQLVWRLAGGHNTDTQYF
TRBV30	TRBJ1-1	-	-	TGTGCCTGGAGTGTAGGCGGGGTTGCGGCTTTCTTT	CAWSVGGVAAFF
TRBV5-4	TRBJ2-1	-	TRBD2	TGTGCCAGCAGCTTAGCGGGGGCCTCGCGGAATGAGCAGTTCTTC	CASSLAGASRNEQFF
TRBV7-3	TRBJ1-3	-	-	TGTGCCAGCAGCCCTAGGGGTTCCCCTGGAAACACCATATATTTT	CASSPRGSPGNTIYF
TRBV3-1/TRBV3-2	TRBJ2-5	once	TRBD2	TGTGCCAGCAGCCCCTTTCTAGCGGGGCAAGAGACCCAGTACTTC	CASSPFLAGQETQYF
TRBV7-3	TRBJ1-1	-	-	TGTGCCAGCAGCTTAACGAGGACAGCAAACACTGAAGCTTTCTTT	CASSLTRTANTEAFF
TRBV28	TRBJ1-2	-	-	TGTGCCAGCAGTTTTACAGGTGGATCAGGCGGCTACACCTTC	CASSFTGGSGGYTF
TRBV3-1/TRBV3-2	TRBJ1-2	-	-	TGTGCCAGCAGCCGAGGGAGGATCAGGAACTATGGCTACACCTTC	CASSRGRIRNYGYTF
TRBV5-5	TRBJ2-3	-	-	TGTGCCAGCAGCTCCCGACAGGCAGCACCGACAGATACGCAGTATTTT	CASSSRQAAPTDTQYF
TRBV27	TRBJ1-1	-	-	TGTGCCAGCAGACCCAGGTTGGCCACTGAAGCTTTCTTT	CASRPRLATEAFF
TRBV4-2	TRBJ1-1	-	-	TGTGCCAGCAGCCAGGGCACAGGTCTCCCCGATGAAGCTTTCTTT	CASSQGTGLPDEAFF
TRBV30	TRBJ1-5	once	-	TGTGCCTGGAGTTCCGGGGAAAGACAGCCCCAGCATTTT	CAWSSGERQPQHF
TRBV7-9	TRBJ1-1	few	-	TGTGCCAGCAGGGCCTTGAACACTGAAGCTTTCTTT	CASRALNTEAFF
TRBV9	TRBJ1-2	-	-	TGTGCCAGCAGCGTAGCTTGGGAGGGACTGAGCTATGGCTACACCTTC	CASSVAWEGLSYGYTF
TRBV4-1	TRBJ1-5	-	-	TGCGCCAGCAGCCAAGACTTAGGACAGTCCTTCAATCAGCCCCAGCATTTT	CASSQDLGQSFNQPQHF
TRBV10-3	TRBJ2-2	-	TRBD1	TGTGCCATCAGTGAGACAGGGGTCACCGGGGAGCTGTTTTTT	CAISETGVTGELFF
TRBV6-6	TRBJ1-2	-	-	TGTGCCAGCAGTTACTCGAGGCCGGGTCAAGGCTACACCTTC	CASSYSRPGQGYTF
TRBV19	TRBJ1-1	-	TRBD1	TGTGCCAGTTCATCGGAGGGGGCTGGTCACACTGAAGCTTTCTTT	CASSSEGAGHTEAFF
TRBV7-6	TRBJ2-2	-	TRBD1	TGTGCCAGCAGCCGACAGGGCGCGGGTGGCACCGGGGAGCTGTTTTTT	CASSRQGAGGTGELFF
TRBV30	TRBJ1-5	-	-	TGTGCCTGGAGTGTGGGTGCGGATCAGCCCCAGCATTTT	CAWSVGADQPQHF
TRBV27	TRBJ1-5	-	TRBD1	TGTGCCAGCAGTTTATCGGGGCAGGGGGCATTACAGCCCCAGCATTTT	CASSLSGQGALQPQHF
TRBV30	TRBJ1-2	-	TRBD1	TGTGCCTGGAGTGGACAGGGCCAATTAATAGACTATGGCTACACCTTC	CAWSGQGQLIDYGYTF
TRBV5-1	TRBJ2-2	-	-	TGCGCCAGCAGCCGACAGGCTCTCCCTTTGAACACCGGGGAGCTGTTTTTT	CASSRQALPLNTGELFF
TRBV6-5	TRBJ1-6	-	-	TGTGCCAGCAAACCGGGACAAGGGATAGGTTCACCCCTCCACTTT	CASKPGQGIGSPLHF
TRBV5-1	TRBJ1-4	-	TRBD1	TGCGCCAGCAGCCCCGGGACAGCTAATGAAAAACTGTTTTTT	CASSPGTANEKLFF
TRBV5-1	TRBJ2-2	-	TRBD1	TGCGCCAGCAGCTTGGATCCAGGGGGATTAACCGGGGAGCTGTTTTTT	CASSLDPGGLTGELFF
TRBV19	TRBJ2-3	-	TRBD2	TGTGCCAGTAGTATCTCGGCTAGCGGCGCAGATACGCAGTATTTT	CASSISASGADTQYF
TRBV18	TRBJ2-2	-	TRBD2	TGTGCCAGCTCACCACCACGCGGGGGCACCGGGGAGCTGTTTTTT	CASSPPRGGTGELFF
TRBV30	TRBJ1-1	once	TRBD1	TGTGCCTGGAAGTGGACAGGGGTGAACACTGAAGCTTTCTTT	CAWKWTGVNTEAFF
TRBV5-4	TRBJ2-1	-	TRBD2	TGTGCCAGCAGCTTGGTGGGGGGGTCGTTCAATGAGCAGTTCTTC	CASSLVGGSFNEQFF
TRBV9	TRBJ1-1	-	TRBD1	TGTGCCAGCAGCGAGGAGACAGGGGCTGGCACTGAAGCTTTCTTT	CASSEETGAGTEAFF
TRBV11-2	TRBJ1-2	-	-	TGTGCCAGCAGCCCCCAGGGGAACGGGTATGGCTACACCTTC	CASSPQGNGYGYTF
TRBV28	TRBJ1-1	-	TRBD1	TGTGCCAGCAGTTCACCCGCTACAGGGGGCGCTGAAGCTTTCTTT	CASSSPATGGAEAFF
TRBV10-1	TRBJ2-3	-	-	TGCGCCTTTTCGTTGGGGCGTCGCACAGATACGCAGTATTTT	CAFSLGRRTDTQYF
TRBV5-8	TRBJ2-3	-	TRBD1	TGTGCCAGCAGCTTGGTACAGGGGCGAGATACGCAGTATTTT	CASSLVQGRDTQYF
TRBV30	TRBJ1-5	-	-	TGTGCCTGGAGTGACATCGATCAGCCCCAGCATTTT	CAWSDIDQPQHF
TRBV5-1	TRBJ2-1	-	-	TGCGCCAGCAGGGGGCTCGGGACATACAATGAGCAGTTCTTC	CASRGLGTYNEQFF
TRBV4-2	TRBJ1-6	-	-	TGTGCCAGCAGCCGCGGGCAAGGCGGTAATTCACCCCTCCACTTT	CASSRGQGGNSPLHF
TRBV6-5	TRBJ2-3	-	TRBD1	TGTGCCAGCGCCCAAAGGCAGGGGGCTGGAGATACGCAGTATTTT	CASAQRQGAGDTQYF
TRBV6-5	TRBJ2-5	once	-	TGTGCCAGCAGTTACGCGGGGTGGGAGACCCAGTACTTC	CASSYAGWETQYF
TRBV20-1	TRBJ2-1	-	-	TGCAGTGCTAGCCATGATGAGCAGTTCTTC	CSASHDEQFF
TRBV18	TRBJ1-2	-	-	TGTGCCAGCTCCCCCCAACCGGGGGACTATGGCTACACCTTC	CASSPQPGDYGYTF
TRBV29-1	TRBJ2-1	-	TRBD2	TGCAGCGTTAAGTATACTATTGGGCGGGGGGCCCACAATGAGCAGTTCTTC	CSVKYTIGRGAHNEQFF
TRBV6-2/TRBV6-3	TRBJ2-5	once	-	TGTGCCAGCAGTAGCCGGGGTGGAGAGACCCAGTACTTC	CASSSRGGETQYF
TRBV2	TRBJ1-4	once	-	TGTGCCAGCAGTGAACAGGGAAGGCTTAATGAAAAACTGTTTTTT	CASSEQGRLNEKLFF
TRBV29-1	TRBJ2-1	-	TRBD1	TGCAGCGTTGAAAACCCAAGGACAGGGAGTATCGGTGAGCAGTTCTTC	CSVENPRTGSIGEQFF